A selection of T cell receptor beta chains follows, all from one sample in a study of CD8+ T cells in alopecia areata. Libraries were prepared by immunoSEQ multiplex PCR; TCRdb keeps only in-frame clonotypes and omits some of them. The sample shows 150,000 to 200,000 clones, roughly 60% of them seen only once. Sequenced material: CD4+ T cells sorted from blood, taken at week 24, from a patient treated with tofacitinib. The origin of the receptors is a human donor with alopecia areata. CDR3s include the opening cysteine and the closing phenylalanine or tryptophan.

v_call cdr3_aa
TRBV5-4 CASSLSFSQETQYF
TRBV9 CASSVGLTSGSTDTQYF
TRBV5-1 CASSARSGYEQYF
TRBV6-5 CASRWENIQYF
TRBV30 CAWTKLLAAQETQYF
TRBV28 CASRRGELLLDEQYF
TRBV23-1 CASSRLRTDNSPLHF
TRBV7-3 CASSLMSGSNYEQYF
TRBV6-5 CASSYSSDGNSPLHF
TRBV19 CASSPRDVYEQYF
TRBV29-1 CSAVQGNAYEQYF
TRBV18 CASSLRADEKLFF
TRBV6-1 CASSERAGGSPLHF
TRBV25-1 CASRSGGGYGYTF
TRBV7-2 CASTSGRRTGELFF
TRBV30 CAWSVRGLAGTYEQYF